This T cell receptor beta chain was recorded in a study of chemoradiotherapy in HPV16-positive cancers. Looking at the study overall: Functional T-cell assays on two HPV16-positive patients' cells defined candidate HPV-specific clones and common TCR motifs. Study-level results: Functional assays defining HPV-specific T cells used only two HPV16-positive patients. Candidate HPV-specific clones and E7-related TCR motifs grew in tumor during treatment.

Turning to this clone: Its matching antigen is unknown.

Repertoires were sampled repeatedly during chemoradiotherapy. Here immunoSEQ multiplex PCR was the method, and the copy in TCRdb shows in-frame clones only, minus some. The profile shows around 3,500 clones, 75% to 95% of them singletons. With 5 bases removed from V and 6 bases from J, the gap between germline ends came to 13 bases. This CDR3 region has 14 residues. In germline, CDR1 is LNHDA, CDR2 SQIVND (reference sequence). This clonotype was sampled from a human donor with HPV-associated anogenital cancer. The material sequenced was blood, taken from a patient who underwent chemoradiotherapy. The V gene is TRBV19, the J gene TRBJ2-2; tentatively, D is TRBD1 (5 bases). The CDR3 nucleotides are TGTGCCAGTAGTCAAACAGGTTCTGCCGGGGAGCTGTTTTTT. Amino acids: CASSQTGSAGELFF.